The source of this T cell receptor beta chain is a study of CD8 T cells in ankylosing spondylitis (dated by TCRdb to about 2017). With respect to the entire study: T cell receptor beta repertoires were profiled in healthy donors and ankylosing spondylitis patients so that disease-linked TCR variants could be found. In total, the full study cohort was made up of about 110 healthy donors and 25 to 30 ankylosing spondylitis patients. Peripheral blood was sampled, and synovial fluid was also collected from ankylosing spondylitis patients. Overall study outcomes, separate from this receptor: A TCR beta motif made up of eight highly homologous amino acid variants appeared to be characteristic of blood from ankylosing spondylitis patients. The disease-linked clones were reported as significantly enriched in matched synovial fluid samples from ankylosing spondylitis patients. The disease-linked clones showed a CD8+ phenotype and occurred at relatively low frequencies in peripheral blood. Some TCR beta motif variants had previously been reported in synovial fluid and blood of reactive arthritis patients, which suggested common disease-initiation mechanisms.

The listed sequencing device is Illumina HiSeq 2500. TCR beta libraries were prepared by quantitative 5'-RACE with molecular barcodes. The published analysis was carried out like this. A new computational method based on a probabilistic model of VDJ rearrangement was used to identify disease-linked TCR variants. The raw public reads went through TCRdb reprocessing: fastp at Q25, MiXCR clone calling, in-frame beta chains kept. CDR3 protein duplicates are merged, each entry listing the most common genes and DNA. The V and J calls and clone size are TCRdb's, not the authors'. For this sample the table gives roughly 250,000 distinct CDR3 sequences, of which 8% to 11% were detected only once. The ten largest account for 2.6% of the sample. The sample holds many counts of this clonotype. Its antigen is currently not known. The record has no base qualities; no much larger clone is one base away. Taken from cysteine to phenylalanine, the CDR3 has 14 residues. The retained sequence is limited to the CDR3, 42 bases, with the frame set at the first base. From a lookup of the germline V gene, CDR1 and CDR2 are SGHRS and YFSETQ. V is clipped by 1 base and J by 4 bases, and the sequence between their germline boundaries is 11 bases long.

The sequence derives from a male donor with ankylosing spondylitis or in good health (not recorded which). The sample comprised blood, either unsorted or a sorted T cell fraction (not recorded which). This chain joins TRBV5-1 to TRBJ1-2, with the D segment identity uncertain. The sequenced DNA is TGCGCCAGCAGCTTGTCTACGGAGGTCTATGGCTACACCTTC. Its translation is CASSLSTEVYGYTF.